Sequencing of this T cell receptor beta chain was carried out in a study of radiation and T cells in renal cell carcinoma. The time point denotes: blood 4 weeks post-SBRT, at nephrectomy. Treatment: 15 Gy SBRT to primary tumor, nephrectomy 4 weeks later. Serial blood draws occurred at baseline and 2 and 4 weeks post-SBRT. The tumor was a clear cell renal cell carcinoma. Whole-study results and caveats: In blood, top tumor clones expanded by 2 weeks, shrinking by 4.

Turning to this clone: Its matching antigen is unknown.

J gave up 7 bases and V 6 bases, and 8 bases lay outside the gene matches. This CDR3 has 15 amino acids. CDR1 is MDHEN, CDR2 SYDVKM, per germline. Sequencing used immunoSEQ multiplex PCR; TCRdb keeps in-frame clones, though not all of them. The sample has some 81,000 clones; roughly 87% are singletons. The source of this sequence is a woman aged 70-85 years with renal cell carcinoma. Sample: blood, taken from a patient whose treatment included radiotherapy and nephrectomy. The chain recombines TRBV28 with TRBJ1-6, with 8 bases matching TRBD1. DNA of the CDR3: TGTGCCAGCAGGCCACAGGGGGGAAGCAATTCACCCCTCCACTTT. Residues: CASRPQGGSNSPLHF. Full variable domain (remainder filled in from reference TRBV28 and TRBJ1-6): DVKVTQSSRYLVKRTGEKVFLECVQDMDHENMFWYRQDPGLGLRLIYFSYDVKMKEKGDIPEGYSVSREKKERFSLILESASTNQTSMYLCASRPQGGSNSPLHFGNGTRLTVT.